This entry concerns a single TCR beta chain. The antigen remains undetermined. The sample holds other DNA sequences that translate to the same CDR3. Primers for the PCR totalled 60 Vbeta and 13 Jbeta. In the authors' workflow: Per a later analysis, the number of unique TCR beta chains was around 80 million, of which roughly 11 million were shared. TCRdb's table, derived via immunoSEQ multiplex PCR, lists solely in-frame clones and lacks some. The V and J calls and clone size were taken over from that table, and D and trimming were inferred from the DNA. The data hold 250,000 to 350,000 clones, with roughly 89% observed a single time. The data derive from a study of cytomegalovirus exposure and HLA in healthy donors. The CDR3 is 15 amino acids. V trimming: 3 bases; J trimming: 4 bases; junction bases outside the gene matches: 8. Germline V gene lookup returns CDR1 SGHVS and CDR2 FQNEAQ. Study-wide findings and caveats: Diagnosis of cytomegalovirus status made by the classifier reportedly showed high specificity and sensitivity.

Sequenced input: PBMCs. The chain is built from TRBV7-8 and TRBJ2-7; 8 bases map to TRBD1. The receptor was isolated from a man between 40 and 49 years old in good health and CMV-seropositive. The CDR3, as DNA: TGTGCCAGCAGCTTTACGGACAGGGTTTTATACGAGCAGTACTTC. Translating gives CASSFTDRVLYEQYF.